Only a few counts were recorded for the clone carrying this TCR beta chain. Its specificity is unknown. Healthy individuals who donated bone marrow served as the donors. V lost 7 bases and J 1 base, leaving 16 bases between the germline ends. The germline V gene has CDR1 SQVTM and CDR2 ANQGSEA. The CDR3 runs 14 residues. This specimen belongs to a study of cytomegalovirus exposure and HLA in healthy donors. Broader study findings: Researchers counted 164 TCR beta chains as cytomegalovirus-associated. The dataset shows that most TCR sequences were rare, while some public TCRs occurred in many donors.

With 60 Vbeta and 13 Jbeta primers, the PCR was carried out. Only in-frame clones appear in the TCRdb table, and some are missing; sequencing was by immunoSEQ multiplex PCR. The sample yields 100,000 to 150,000 clones, approximately 72% seen once. The TCR originated in a man between 18 and 29 years old in good health and CMV-seronegative. The chain is built from TRBV29-1 and TRBJ2-5; D not resolved. The specimen sequenced was PBMCs. The CDR3 region has the DNA TGCAGCGCCCCAAGCACCCCAAGCCAAGAGACCCAGTACTTC. It codes for CSAPSTPSQETQYF.